The 25 T cell receptor beta chains in this list originate from one sample, sequenced in a study of cytomegalovirus exposure and HLA in healthy donors. The PCR used 60 Vbeta and 13 Jbeta primers. The repertoire was sequenced with immunoSEQ multiplex PCR; TCRdb's copy has only in-frame clones and lacks some. Of about 59,000 clones listed, approximately 80% are singletons. Sequencing was done on a sample of PBMCs. These receptors were obtained from a human donor in good health.

The gene calls are TRBV4-3 and TRBJ1-5; TRBD1 aligns across 9 bases. The ends lost 4 bases at V and 5 bases at J; junction bases unmatched: 6. Germline CDR1 reads LGHNA; CDR2 reads YSLEER. The CDR3 length is 15 residues. The CDR3, as DNA: TGCGCCAGCAGCCTCGGGACAGGGAAGGATCAGCCCCAGCATTTT. Amino acid sequence: CASSLGTGKDQPQHF.

The CDR3 region is CASSLLAGGVDEQFF. The CDR3 DNA sequence: TGTGCCAGCAGCTTATTAGCGGGGGGCGTCGATGAGCAGTTCTTC. The chain combines TRBV7-2 with TRBJ2-1; 10 bases line up with TRBD2. Germline V gene data show CDR1 as SGHTA and CDR2 as FQGNSA. The CDR3 totals 15 residues. V was clipped by 2 bases and J by 8 bases; unmatched bases: 6.

The J gene is TRBJ1-2, the V gene TRBV19; D gene ambiguous. With 1 base removed from V and 7 bases from J, the gap between germline ends came to 10 bases. There are 13 residues in the CDR3. The V gene's germline CDR1 is LNHDA and CDR2 SQIVND (reference sequence). The CDR3 loop is CASSIALGSGYTF. The CDR3 bases are TGTGCCAGTAGTATAGCCCTGGGGAGTGGCTACACCTTC.

V usage is TRBV4-2 and J usage is TRBJ2-4, with D perhaps TRBD2 (7 bases). The CDR3 length is 16 residues. Between the trimmed V and J ends, which lost 2 bases and 3 bases, there was a span of 14 bases. Germline CDR1 reads LGHNA; CDR2 reads YNFKEQ. The CDR3 nucleotides read TGTGCCAGCAGCCAATTAGGGGGGGGGAGCAAAAACATTCAGTACTTC. Encoded protein: CASSQLGGGSKNIQYF.

The V and J genes are TRBV30 and TRBJ2-4; the D gene is possibly TRBD1 (5 bases). CDR3 length equals 19 residues. V was cut by 0 bases and J by 1 base, with 22 bases left in between. Germline V gene sequence: CDR1 GTSNPN, CDR2 SVGIG (reference sequence). CDR3 coding DNA: TGTGCCTGGAGTGTACCCCGACCCAGGGTCACGCTGGCCAAAAACATTCAGTACTTC. Its protein product is CAWSVPRPRVTLAKNIQYF.

The chain employs TRBV7-2 and TRBJ2-3; tentatively, D is TRBD1 (6 bases). The germline V gene encodes CDR1 SGHTA and CDR2 FQGNSA. CDR3 length: 14 residues. V lost 2 bases and J lost 0, with 6 bases in between. DNA for the CDR3: TGTGCCAGCAGCTTAAGGGGGAGCACAGATACGCAGTATTTT. It translates to CASSLRGSTDTQYF.

The rearrangement joins TRBV13 to TRBJ2-7; 8 bases are a match to TRBD1. CDR1 and CDR2 (germline): PRHDT, FYEKMQ (reference sequence). The CDR3 consists of 15 residues. V lost 0 bases to trimming and J lost 1 base; unmatched junction nucleotides: 2. Here the CDR3 reads CASSLGGQGSYEQYF. The CDR3 nucleotides are TGTGCCAGCAGCTTAGGAGGACAGGGATCCTACGAGCAGTACTTC.

The rearrangement uses TRBV29-1 and TRBJ2-2, with 13 bases fitting TRBD2. Germline V lookup: CDR1 SQVTM, CDR2 ANQGSEA. CDR3 length: 22 amino acids. The ends lost 6 bases at V and 2 bases at J; junction bases unmatched: 24. CDR3 residues: CSVIGTRETGTSGKLNTGELFF. Written as DNA, the CDR3 is TGCAGCGTCATCGGGACGCGCGAAACCGGGACTAGCGGGAAGCTCAACACCGGGGAGCTGTTTTTT.

The rearrangement uses TRBV27 and TRBJ1-6; 8 positions match TRBD1. Germline trimming cut 5 bases from V and 0 bases from J; bases unmatched to any gene: 9. Germline V lookup: CDR1 MNHEY, CDR2 SMNVEV (reference sequence). This CDR3 is 18 amino acids long. DNA of the CDR3: TGTGCCAGCAGTAACAGGGGGGGTCGAAGCTCCTATAATTCACCCCTCCACTTT. The encoded protein is CASSNRGGRSSYNSPLHF.

The chain joins TRBV4-2 to TRBJ2-5; 13 bases line up with TRBD2. V lost 2 bases, J lost 5 bases, and 5 bases stayed unmatched. CDR3 length equals 16 residues. From germline, CDR1 is LGHNA and CDR2 YNFKEQ. The CDR3 reads CASSQQLAGGGETQYF. CDR3 DNA: TGTGCCAGCAGCCAACAACTAGCGGGAGGGGGGGAGACCCAGTACTTC.

This clone has only one observation. V usage is TRBV9 and J usage is TRBJ2-2; 7 bases agree with TRBD1. This CDR3 is built from 14 residues. CDR1 SGDLS and CDR2 YYNGEE come from the germline V gene. V gave up 4 bases and J gave up 5 bases; unmatched junction bases: 5. CDR3 sequence reads: CASSTGQSTGELFF. The CDR3, as DNA: TGTGCCAGCAGCACGGGACAGTCTACCGGGGAGCTGTTTTTT.

The genes are TRBV19 and TRBJ1-1; the match to TRBD1 covers 8 bases. The CDR3 extends over 13 amino acids. The V segment lost 8 bases and the J segment 6 bases; nucleotides outside the gene matches: 8. Germline loops: CDR1 LNHDA, CDR2 SQIVND (reference sequence). CDR3 protein: CASATGETSEAFF. The CDR3 DNA is TGTGCCAGTGCGACAGGGGAGACGTCTGAAGCTTTCTTT. Full variable domain (missing parts from reference TRBV19 and TRBJ1-1): DGGITQSPKYLFRKEGQNVTLSCEQNLNHDAMYWYRQDPGQGLRLIYYSQIVNDFQKGDIAEGYSVSREKKESFPLTVTSAQKNPTAFYLCASATGETSEAFFGQGTRLTVV.

V is TRBV27 and J is TRBJ2-1, with 10 nucleotides matching TRBD2. Germline V gene lookup returns CDR1 MNHEY and CDR2 SMNVEV (reference sequence). V gave up 0 bases and J gave up 10 bases; unmatched junction bases: 12. The CDR3 has 17 amino acids. DNA of the CDR3: TGTGCCAGCAGTTTATCTTTGACGACTAGCGGGTTCCTGGAGCAGTTCTTC. The encoded protein is CASSLSLTTSGFLEQFF.

This clone was detected a few times. The V and J genes are TRBV6-5 and TRBJ1-2; 7 bases match TRBD1. This CDR3 region has 14 residues. Germline-derived CDR1 and CDR2 are MNHEY and SVGAGI. V lost 6 bases and J lost 3; bases outside the gene matches: 7. CDR3 residues: CASSQGDSHYGYTF. For the CDR3, the DNA is TGTGCCAGCAGCCAGGGGGACAGTCACTATGGCTACACCTTC.

The CDR3 nucleotides read TGCGCCAGCAGCCGCATATGGACAGGGGAGGCCACTAATGAAAAACTGTTTTTT. This codes for CASSRIWTGEATNEKLFF. V usage is TRBV4-3 and J usage is TRBJ1-4; TRBD1 aligns across 9 bases. The CDR3 sequence is 18 residues long. Trimming at V came to 4 bases and at J to 2 bases, leaving 11 bases not matched to a gene. Looked up from germline, CDR1 is LGHNA and CDR2 is YSLEER.

This rearrangement joins TRBV5-1 to TRBJ1-1, with a weak D call TRBD1 (5 bases). V lost 7 bases and J lost 6, with 16 bases in between. The CDR3 contains 13 residues. Germline loops: CDR1 SGHRS, CDR2 YFSETQ. CDR3 sequence reads: CASSIVGGAEAFF. CDR3 coding DNA: TGCGCCAGCTCAATTGTTGGGGGGGCTGAAGCTTTCTTT.

The chain employs TRBV29-1 and TRBJ2-2; D is uncertain. The CDR3 totals 14 residues. V was pared by 0 bases and J by 1 base, with 6 bases between. Germline V lookup: CDR1 SQVTM, CDR2 ANQGSEA. CDR3 bases: TGCAGCGTTGAAGACGCAGGGAACACCGGGGAGCTGTTTTTT. This encodes CSVEDAGNTGELFF.

In its sample, this clone was seen once. The CDR3 loop is CASSLRQGVDTQYF. The CDR3 DNA reads TGTGCCAGCAGTTTAAGACAGGGGGTGGATACGCAGTATTTT. The chain links TRBV28 to TRBJ2-3; TRBD1 aligns across 9 bases. The CDR3 is 14 residues long. Unmatched junction bases numbered 3, after V lost 2 bases and J lost 6 bases. The germline V gene has CDR1 MDHEN and CDR2 SYDVKM.

The V and J genes are TRBV7-9 and TRBJ2-7; 13 positions agree with TRBD2. Germline V gives CDR1 SEHNR, CDR2 FQNEAQ (reference sequence). CDR3 length: 19 residues. The J segment lost 2 bases and the V segment lost 5 bases, leaving 15 bases of the junction unmatched. Here the CDR3 DNA reads TGTGCCAGCAGCCCCGCACGGTGGGGACTAGCGGGAAGACCCTACGAGCAGTACTTC. Amino acids: CASSPARWGLAGRPYEQYF.

The rearrangement joins TRBV6-5 to TRBJ2-3; TRBD2 is a possible D gene (6 bases). The ends were cut back, 7 bases at V and 2 bases at J, with 13 bases in the middle. In germline, CDR1 is MNHEY, CDR2 SVGAGI. The CDR3 contains 14 residues. The chain's CDR3 is CASKPAGATDTQYF. CDR3 DNA sequence: TGTGCCAGCAAACCAGCGGGCGCCACAGATACGCAGTATTTT.

The chain employs TRBV13 and TRBJ1-2; 7 nucleotides align to TRBD1. V dropped 3 bases and J dropped 5; count of bases not matched to a gene: 3. Germline CDR1 and CDR2: PRHDT and FYEKMQ (reference sequence). The CDR3 has 13 residues. The CDR3 coding sequence is TGTGCCAGCAGCTTGAGGGGGCGTTATGGCTACACCTTC. This encodes CASSLRGRYGYTF. Full variable domain (outside the CDR3, taken from reference TRBV13 and TRBJ1-2): AAGVIQSPRHLIKEKRETATLKCYPIPRHDTVYWYQQGPGQDPQFLISFYEKMQSDKGSIPDRFSAQQFSDYHSELNMSSLELGDSALYFCASSLRGRYGYTFGSGTRLTVV.

The chain links TRBV19 to TRBJ2-1; D might be TRBD2 (5 bases). V was clipped by 4 bases and J by 6 bases, with 19 bases between them. CDR3 size: 16 residues. Germline assignment: CDR1 LNHDA and CDR2 SQIVND (reference sequence). The chain's CDR3 is CASSTPLLGVRNEQFF. For the CDR3, the DNA is TGTGCCAGTAGTACCCCCCTGCTGGGAGTACGCAATGAGCAGTTCTTC.

The chain uses TRBV19 and TRBJ1-5; D gene uncertain. V lost 2 bases to trimming and J lost 2 bases, with 10 bases between them. CDR1 and CDR2 from the germline V gene are LNHDA and SQIVND (reference sequence). The CDR3 runs 15 residues. For the CDR3, the DNA is TGTGCCAGTAGTATATGGAGTTCCGGCAATCAGCCCCAGCATTTT. This translates into CASSIWSSGNQPQHF.

The rearrangement links TRBV29-1 to TRBJ2-7; TRBD2 agrees at 14 bases. The CDR3 is 15 residues long. The ends lost 7 bases at V and 6 bases at J; junction bases unmatched: 11. The germline V gene has CDR1 SQVTM and CDR2 ANQGSEA. In DNA, the CDR3 is TGCAGCGCGGGACAGGGGACTAGCGGGAGCGGCGAGCAGTACTTC. Translation: CSAGQGTSGSGEQYF.

The CDR3 spells CASSDGGSFHYEQYF. DNA of the CDR3: TGTGCCAGCAGTGATGGGGGGAGCTTCCACTACGAGCAGTACTTC. The V call is TRBV6-1, the J call TRBJ2-7; the D gene is possibly TRBD2 (6 bases). CDR1 is MNHNS, CDR2 SASEGT, per germline. The CDR3 is 15 residues long. V shed 3 bases and J shed 3 bases, with 15 bases lying between them.